This T cell receptor beta chain was recovered during a study of T cell repertoires in aging, cancer and after chemotherapy. General observations from the study: In each cancer cohort, median generation probability increased across chemotherapy, suggesting thymic output rebounded. Untreated cancer patients had significantly lower blood TCR diversity than age-matched healthy donors.

J was trimmed by 3 bases and V by 4 bases; bases with no gene match: 8. Germline CDR1 and CDR2: LNHDA and SQIVND (reference sequence). The CDR3 spans 15 residues. In its sample, this clonotype ranks as medium-sized. Antigen: not known. Amplification of TCR beta used genomic DNA extracted from peripheral blood. A mixed TRB-A/B primer pool amplified rearranged TRB by multiplex touch-down PCR. A single record per CDR3 protein comes from TCRdb applying MiXCR to the multiplex PCR reads. Here the sample spans 5,000 or so distinct CDR3 sequences, under 25% being singletons. The sequence derives from a human donor in good health. The donor label of this sample is uncertain. Sequenced input: blood. This rearrangement joins TRBV19 to TRBJ2-7; 8 bases agree with TRBD1. DNA for the CDR3: TGTGCCAGTAGTACCGCTTTGGACAGGGTCTACGAGCAGTACTTC. Protein product: CASSTALDRVYEQYF.